What follows are 8 T cell receptor beta chains derived from one specimen sequenced in a study of cytomegalovirus exposure and HLA in healthy donors. PCR primers comprised 60 Vbeta and 13 Jbeta primers. Profiled with immunoSEQ multiplex PCR; TCRdb holds only in-frame clones, not every one. The sample holds 150,000 to 200,000 clones; under 80% are singletons and the top ten take around 3%. The specimen was PBMCs. These receptors were collected from a female donor in good health and CMV-seronegative.

The J gene is TRBJ1-6, the V gene TRBV9; TRBD1 matches at 7 bases. The V and J ends lost 0 bases and 15 bases, in that order; junction bases with no gene match: 12. There are 15 residues in the CDR3. Germline V CDR1 and CDR2: SGDLS, YYNGEE. CDR3 protein: CASSVDPGTALDLHF. CDR3 coding DNA: TGTGCCAGCAGCGTAGATCCCGGGACAGCCCTGGACCTCCACTTT.

V is TRBV21-1 and J is TRBJ2-7; the table's D call, TRBD2, was not checked against the DNA. TRBV21-1 is a listed pseudogene. This CDR3 has 21 residues. CDR3 nucleotide sequence: TGTGCCAGCAGCGACCCGGAAATTGGGGGACTAGCGGGAGGGCCTGCCTACGAGCAGTACTTC. Protein sequence: CASSDPEIGGLAGGPAYEQYF.

The CDR3 coding sequence is TGTGCCAGCAGCCCCCCGGGGGTGGGTAATGAAAAACTGTTTTTT. This translates into CASSPPGVGNEKLFF. This chain connects TRBV9 to TRBJ1-4; tentatively, D is TRBD1 (5 bases). The CDR3 is made up of 15 amino acids. Germline lookup yields CDR1 SGDLS and CDR2 YYNGEE. V dropped 4 bases and J dropped 4 bases, with 14 bases sitting between them.

The chain is built from TRBV6-5 and TRBJ1-2; 8 bases align to TRBD1. The CDR3 is 13 residues long. J lost 4 bases, V lost 6 bases, and 4 bases had no gene match. CDR1 is MNHEY, CDR2 SVGAGI, per germline. The CDR3 protein is CASSRDRSYGYTF. The DNA for the CDR3 is TGTGCCAGCAGCCGGGACAGGTCCTATGGCTACACCTTC.

This rearrangement joins TRBV6-6 to TRBJ2-2, with D possibly being TRBD2 (5 bases). The CDR3 consists of 14 residues. Germline values: CDR1 MNHNY, CDR2 SVGAGI (reference sequence). The V and J ends lost 8 bases and 3 bases respectively, with 13 bases between them. CDR3 sequence: CASGQSGDTGELFF. As DNA, the CDR3 is TGTGCCAGCGGTCAAAGCGGTGACACCGGGGAGCTGTTTTTT.

V gene TRBV6-1 combines with J gene TRBJ2-7; TRBD2 aligns across 8 bases. V dropped 0 bases and J dropped 5; count of bases not matched to a gene: 9. This CDR3 is 16 amino acids long. The germline V gene encodes CDR1 MNHNS and CDR2 SASEGT. The CDR3 sequence is CASSEAVGGGSHEQYF. The CDR3 DNA sequence: TGTGCCAGCAGTGAAGCAGTAGGCGGGGGGAGCCACGAGCAGTACTTC.

The chain employs TRBV14 and TRBJ2-7, with D possibly matching TRBD1 (6 bases). Deletions cut 4 bases from V and 6 bases from J, with 22 bases between. The germline CDR1 and CDR2 sequences are SGHDN and FVKESK. The CDR3 is 16 amino acids. CDR3: CASSRYLRGTPSEQYF. CDR3 DNA: TGTGCCAGCAGCCGGTATTTAAGGGGGACGCCGAGCGAGCAGTACTTC.

Details on this clone: One end of the junction fails to match germline, which may point to a read error. J is TRBJ2-2 and V is TRBV6-1; 13 bases line up with TRBD2. Germline CDR1 MNHNS, CDR2 SASEGT. The CDR3 sequence is 17 residues long. The CDR3 nucleotides read TGTGCCAGCATTGAAACTAGCGGGAGGGCCAACACCGGGGAGCTGTTTTTT. This translates into CASIETSGRANTGELFF.